The clone carrying this T cell receptor (beta chain) was seen a handful of times. The antigen remains undetermined. The repertoire was sequenced with immunoSEQ multiplex PCR; TCRdb's copy has only in-frame clones and lacks some. This sample has over 55,000 clones, with roughly 80% found just once. This record belongs to a study of memory CD4+ T cells and cytomegalovirus serostatus. Study context: This sample comes from healthy Belgian adults, under 10 CMV seropositive, approximately 25 seronegative.

The CDR3 has 11 amino acids. The V gene's germline CDR1 is SEHNR and CDR2 FQNEAQ (reference sequence). Trimming removed 3 bases from V and 5 bases from J, with 4 bases in between. Study-level findings and limits: Each of 65 to 70 CMV-associated TCRbeta sequences occurred in one to five individuals.

The sort gate was single viable CD3+CD4+CD8-CD45RO+ cells for memory CD4+ T cells. The chain joins TRBV7-9 to TRBJ2-5; D uncertain. The receptor comes from an adult in good health and CMV-seronegative. Sequenced sample: memory CD4+ T cells from blood. The CDR3 DNA reads TGTGCCAGCAGCTTCGGGGAGACCCAGTACTTC. Amino acids: CASSFGETQYF.